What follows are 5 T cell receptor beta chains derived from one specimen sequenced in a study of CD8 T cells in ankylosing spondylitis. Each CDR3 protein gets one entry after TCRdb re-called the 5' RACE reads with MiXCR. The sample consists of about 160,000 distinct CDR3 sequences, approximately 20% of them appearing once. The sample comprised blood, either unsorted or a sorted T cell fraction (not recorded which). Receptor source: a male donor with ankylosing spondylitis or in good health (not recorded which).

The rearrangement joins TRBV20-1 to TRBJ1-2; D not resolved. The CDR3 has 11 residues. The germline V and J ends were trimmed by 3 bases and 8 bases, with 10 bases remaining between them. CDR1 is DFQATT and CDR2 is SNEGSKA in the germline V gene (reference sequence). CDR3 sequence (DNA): TGCAGTGCTAGTCATCTTAGGGGCTACACCTTC. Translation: CSASHLRGYTF.

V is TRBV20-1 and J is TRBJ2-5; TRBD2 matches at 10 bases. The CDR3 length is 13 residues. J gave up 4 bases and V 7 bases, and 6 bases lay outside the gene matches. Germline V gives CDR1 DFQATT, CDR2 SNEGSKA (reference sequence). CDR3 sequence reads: CSVSSGSAETQYF. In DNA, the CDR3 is TGCAGTGTGTCTAGCGGGAGTGCAGAGACCCAGTACTTC.

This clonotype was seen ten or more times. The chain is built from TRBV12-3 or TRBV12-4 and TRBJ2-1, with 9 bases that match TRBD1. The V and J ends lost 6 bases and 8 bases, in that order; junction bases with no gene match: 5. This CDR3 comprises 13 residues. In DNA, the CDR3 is TGTGCCAGCAGGTCACAGGGGGCCGATGAGCAGTTCTTC. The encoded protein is CASRSQGADEQFF.

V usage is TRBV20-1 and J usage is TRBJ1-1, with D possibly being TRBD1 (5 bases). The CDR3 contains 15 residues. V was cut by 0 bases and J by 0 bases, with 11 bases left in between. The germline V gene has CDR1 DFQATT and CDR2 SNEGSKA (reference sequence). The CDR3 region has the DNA TGCAGTGCTAGAGACCTGGGACGGTTGAACACTGAAGCTTTCTTT. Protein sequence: CSARDLGRLNTEAFF.

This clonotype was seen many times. CDR3 DNA: TGCGCCAGCAGTTTCGGGAAAGACAATGAGCAGTTCTTC. Translating it yields CASSFGKDNEQFF. The chain links TRBV5-1 to TRBJ2-1; D possibly corresponds to TRBD2 (5 bases). CDR1 is SGHRS and CDR2 is YFSETQ in the germline V gene. The CDR3 extends over 13 amino acids. V was pared by 5 bases and J by 5 bases, with 11 bases between.